The source of this T cell receptor beta chain is a study of blood T cell repertoires in COVID-19. About the research overall: Samples of COVID-19 (acute and convalescent) were obtained from the United States, Italy and Spain. Nucleic acid was either cDNA or gDNA, and it came from T cells, B-cell-depleted T cells, or PBMCs.

Participants' reported clinical history set cohort assignment. Per the study methods: Amplified reference gene primers provided the basis for estimating nucleated cell counts. The repertoire was sequenced with immunoSEQ multiplex PCR; TCRdb's copy has only in-frame clones and lacks some. That table furnishes V, J and clone size, whereas the DNA furnished D and trimming. This repertoire shows about 460,000 clones, 80% to 90% found once; its top ten account for 8% to 9.5%. The CDR3 length is 17 residues. Per germline, CDR1 SGDLS and CDR2 YYNGEE. Unmatched junction bases numbered 10, after V lost 3 bases and J lost 2 bases.

The material sequenced was PBMCs or T cells enriched from blood (not recorded which). The chain combines TRBV9 with TRBJ1-3, with TRBD1 identical over 8 bases. This clonotype was obtained from a woman in her fifties or sixties who had recovered from COVID-19. The CDR3 reads CASSAQTGVVPGNTIYF. CDR3 nucleotides: TGTGCCAGCAGCGCTCAGACAGGGGTAGTACCTGGAAACACCATATATTTT.